These 17 T cell receptor beta chains were sequenced from one sample in a study of blood T cell repertoires in COVID-19. Generated by immunoSEQ multiplex PCR, the TCRdb table keeps only in-frame clones and is missing some. The repertoire holds 20,000 or so clones, with 88% as singletons. The specimen was peripheral blood. The origin of the receptors is a human donor in a cohort sampled during active COVID-19.

This rearrangement joins TRBV2 to TRBJ2-1; TRBD2 agrees at 8 bases. The junction had 7 bases not matched to a gene; V was cut back by 7 bases and J by 8 bases. Germline CDR1 is SNHLY and CDR2 is FYNNEI. This CDR3 is built from 13 residues. The CDR3 bases are TGTGCCAGCATACGAGGACTAGCCGATGAGCAGTTCTTC. It specifies CASIRGLADEQFF.

V and J are TRBV23-1 and TRBJ2-2; TRBD1 aligns across 7 bases. TRBV23-1 is flagged as an ORF with uncertain function. CDR3 length: 18 residues. V was clipped by 3 bases and J by 10 bases; unmatched bases: 20. The chain's CDR3 is CASSQPYDRATIQEELFF. The CDR3 DNA sequence: TGCGCCAGCAGTCAGCCTTACGACAGGGCGACAATCCAGGAGGAGCTGTTTTTT.

The chain joins TRBV7-9 to TRBJ2-1; 13 nucleotides align to TRBD2. The germline V gene encodes CDR1 SEHNR and CDR2 FQNEAQ (reference sequence). V shed 3 bases and J 8 bases; nucleotides not matched to a gene: 4. The CDR3 consists of 15 residues. CDR3 nucleotides: TGTGCCAGCAGCTTCGGGACTAGCGGGGTCGATGAGCAGTTCTTC. Translation: CASSFGTSGVDEQFF.

The gene calls are TRBV10-1 and TRBJ2-2, with TRBD2 identical over 8 bases. Germline V gene lookup returns CDR1 WNHNN and CDR2 SYGVQD (reference sequence). V shed 11 bases and J 1 base; nucleotides not matched to a gene: 21. The CDR3 has 19 amino acids. Here the CDR3 reads CAPKKQGIVSGENTGELFF. DNA of the CDR3: TGCGCCCCGAAGAAACAGGGTATTGTTAGCGGGGAGAACACCGGGGAGCTGTTTTTT.

This clone appeared a single time. The rearrangement links TRBV3-1 (or the pseudogene TRBV3-2) to TRBJ2-1, with D tentatively TRBD2 (6 bases). In germline, CDR1 is LGHDT, CDR2 YNNKEL (reference sequence). The CDR3 has 14 amino acids. Between the trimmed V and J ends, which lost 3 bases and 7 bases, there was a span of 13 bases. CDR3 residues: CASSQEGVRNEQFF. The CDR3 nucleotides read TGTGCCAGCAGCCAGGAGGGAGTCCGAAATGAGCAGTTCTTC.

The chain is built from TRBV19 and TRBJ2-1; D remains ambiguous. CDR1 and CDR2 from the germline V gene are LNHDA and SQIVND (reference sequence). The CDR3 runs 13 residues. Trimming left V 3 bases short and J 1 base short, with 4 bases between. The CDR3 reads CASSIPSYNEQFF. The CDR3 DNA sequence: TGTGCCAGTAGTATCCCATCCTACAATGAGCAGTTCTTC.

In DNA, the CDR3 is TGTGCCAGCAGCAATGGGAGTGAGACAGGCGTAAGGGGCTACACCTTC. Protein product: CASSNGSETGVRGYTF. The chain carries TRBV21-1 and TRBJ1-2; TRBD1 is the table's D call, not checked against the DNA. TRBV21-1 is an annotated pseudogene. The CDR3 length is 16 residues.

The chain uses TRBV10-3 and TRBJ2-2, with D maybe TRBD1 (6 bases). The CDR3 contains 21 residues. Trimming took off 0 bases at V and 4 bases at J, with 27 bases between the two ends. Germline CDR1 reads ENHRY; CDR2 reads SYGVKD. CDR3 coding DNA: TGTGCCATCAGTGAGTCTGTCTCGTCAGGGGTTCCCCCGGACTCCACCGGGGAGCTGTTTTTT. Encoded protein: CAISESVSSGVPPDSTGELFF.

The CDR3 nucleotides read TGTGCCAGCAGTTTACTAGTATCCTACGAGCAGTACTTC. It yields the protein CASSLLVSYEQYF. The chain joins TRBV12-3 or TRBV12-4 to TRBJ2-7; D not certain. Trimming shortened V by 2 bases and J by 1 base, and 6 bases separated the two germline ends. The CDR3 loop spans 13 amino acids.

The chain recombines TRBV11-2 with TRBJ1-5; D perhaps matches TRBD1 (5 bases). CDR3 length equals 13 residues. Germline V gene sequence: CDR1 SGHAT, CDR2 FQNNGV. V lost 1 base, J lost 11 bases, and 12 bases lay in between. CDR3 residues: CASSLGGGRSQHF. CDR3 nucleotide sequence: TGTGCCAGCAGCTTAGGGGGGGGGAGGTCCCAGCATTTT.

The chain recombines TRBV19 with TRBJ1-2; D may be TRBD1 (6 bases). CDR1 LNHDA and CDR2 SQIVND come from the germline V gene (reference sequence). V was cut by 6 bases and J by 4 bases, with 12 bases left in between. The CDR3 spans 13 residues. The CDR3 protein is CASSAGQTYGYTF. The CDR3 DNA reads TGTGCCAGTAGCGCCGGACAGACCTATGGCTACACCTTC.

In DNA form, the CDR3 reads TGTGCCACCAGCAGACCGAGGACGGGACTCGGGGCCAACGTCCTGACTTTC. Its protein is CATSRPRTGLGANVLTF. The V call is TRBV15, the J call TRBJ2-6; maybe TRBD2 (6 bases). Germline CDR1 LNHNV, CDR2 YYDKDF (reference sequence). V shed 2 bases and J shed 4 bases, with 15 bases lying between them. There are 17 residues in the CDR3.

V is TRBV19 and J is TRBJ2-2; D is uncertain. The CDR3 loop spans 13 amino acids. Looked up from germline, CDR1 is LNHDA and CDR2 is SQIVND (reference sequence). The V end lost 5 bases, the J end lost 8 bases, and 12 bases lay between the germline ends. The CDR3 sequence: CASSLTSPGELFF. In DNA, the CDR3 is TGTGCCAGTAGTCTCACGAGTCCTGGGGAGCTGTTTTTT.

The J gene is TRBJ2-3, the V gene TRBV19, with 8 nucleotides matching TRBD1. The CDR3 is made up of 15 amino acids. Germline values: CDR1 LNHDA, CDR2 SQIVND (reference sequence). The V and J ends lost 7 bases and 2 bases, in that order; junction bases with no gene match: 8. CDR3 residues: CASIDRGLSTDTQYF. CDR3 DNA sequence: TGTGCCAGTATCGACAGGGGCCTATCCACAGATACGCAGTATTTT.

This chain connects TRBV29-1 to TRBJ1-1, with D hard to call. Trimming removed 6 bases from V and 1 base from J, with 9 bases in between. Germline V gene data show CDR1 as SQVTM and CDR2 as ANQGSEA. The CDR3 runs to 12 residues. The CDR3, as DNA: TGCAGCGTACGACACGGGAACACTGAAGCTTTCTTT. Amino acids: CSVRHGNTEAFF.

This rearrangement joins TRBV27 to TRBJ2-5, with a weak D call TRBD1 (6 bases). V lost 3 bases to trimming and J lost 4 bases, with 9 bases between them. The germline V gene has CDR1 MNHEY and CDR2 SMNVEV (reference sequence). This CDR3 is built from 13 residues. CDR3 residues: CASSLVRGETQYF. The CDR3 coding sequence is TGTGCCAGCAGTTTGGTCAGGGGAGAGACCCAGTACTTC.

V is TRBV28 and J is TRBJ1-2; no reliable D call. Trimming pared 2 bases from V and 5 bases from J, leaving 12 bases between. Germline CDR1 reads MDHEN; CDR2 reads SYDVKM. The CDR3 covers 14 residues. The CDR3 sequence is CASSLGAGQYGYTF. The CDR3 DNA sequence: TGTGCCAGCAGTTTAGGCGCAGGCCAGTATGGCTACACCTTC.